The clone carrying this T cell receptor (beta chain) was detected ten times or more. Its target is not known. V was trimmed by 6 bases and J by 8 bases, leaving 14 bases between them. The CDR3 spans 13 residues. The time point denotes: sample taken at primary tumor resection. TCRs were sequenced from unsorted whole RNA of tumor, nontumor lung or PBMC. These data belong to a study of spatial heterogeneity in lung cancer. At the level of the study: There were, on average, more than 9.5 raw-read appearances for each unique TCR and UMI combination.

Study-level points and caveats: The estimated TCR-seq coverage of tumor T cells amounted to approximately 7% when looking at alpha chains and more than 12% when looking at beta chains. Tracking of tumor mutation counts was seen in expanded intratumoral alpha and beta TCR counts.

Every cDNA TCR molecule received its own unique molecular identifier. Using its own MiXCR run on the 5' RACE reads, TCRdb lists one record per CDR3 protein. The sample lists fewer than 9,500 distinct CDR3 sequences, 8% to 10% occurring once. The chain employs TRBV12-3 or TRBV12-4 and TRBJ1-3, with D hard to call. The source material was lung tumor tissue, sampled at surgery. This clonotype was sampled from a male donor with early-stage non-small cell lung cancer. For the CDR3, the DNA is TGTGCCAGCAGCCCTTACTTTGAGGACACCATATATTTT. This codes for CASSPYFEDTIYF.